What follows are 16 T cell receptor beta chains derived from one specimen sequenced in a study of blood T cell repertoires in COVID-19. Sequenced by immunoSEQ multiplex PCR; TCRdb stores in-frame clones only, minus some. The table records 240,000 or so clones, 81% of them present only once. The sequencing input was peripheral blood. Receptors were obtained from a woman aged 80 or older with COVID-19, enrolled during active disease.

This chain connects TRBV5-1 to TRBJ1-2, with TRBD1 as a possible D gene (6 bases). This CDR3 comprises 14 residues. Germline V gives CDR1 SGHRS, CDR2 YFSETQ. Trimming cost V 4 bases and J 4 bases, with 14 bases left between them. The CDR3 reads CASSLDSDSYGYTF. The CDR3 DNA follows: TGCGCCAGCAGCCTGGACAGTGACAGCTATGGCTACACCTTC.

The chain combines TRBV27 with TRBJ1-6, with a weak D call TRBD1 (5 bases). The CDR3 loop spans 13 amino acids. V dropped 4 bases and J dropped 13 bases, with 14 bases sitting between them. CDR1 and CDR2 from the germline V gene are MNHEY and SMNVEV (reference sequence). CDR3 residues: CASSSRVAEPLHF. CDR3 bases: TGTGCCAGCAGTTCCAGGGTGGCCGAGCCCCTCCACTTT.

This chain joins TRBV22-1 and TRBJ2-4; TRBD2 is the table's D call and was not checked against the DNA. TRBV22-1 is a recognized pseudogene. The CDR3 consists of 17 residues. CDR3 protein: CPGSAQLCAATKNIQYF. The DNA of the CDR3 is TGTCCTGGGAGCGCACAGTTATGCGCGGCTACCAAAAACATTCAGTACTTC.

The V gene is TRBV2, the J gene TRBJ1-1, with D unresolved. The CDR3 is 13 residues long. Germline values: CDR1 SNHLY, CDR2 FYNNEI. The germline V and J ends were trimmed by 6 bases and 3 bases, with 11 bases remaining between them. CDR3 residues: CASRKLPDTEAFF. The CDR3 coding sequence is TGTGCCAGCAGGAAACTGCCCGACACTGAAGCTTTCTTT.

V usage is TRBV5-5 and J usage is TRBJ1-5; 7 nucleotides match TRBD1. This CDR3 contains 17 residues. The germline V gene has CDR1 SGHKS and CDR2 YYEKEE (reference sequence). V was clipped by 4 bases and J by 0 bases; unmatched bases: 10. The CDR3 sequence is CASSLGQIRNSNQPQHF. The CDR3 DNA reads as TGTGCCAGCAGCCTGGGACAGATCCGGAATAGCAATCAGCCCCAGCATTTT.

The chain has TRBV12-3 or TRBV12-4 and TRBJ2-7; 8 nucleotides align to TRBD1. V lost 4 bases to trimming and J lost 10 bases; unmatched junction nucleotides: 3. The CDR3 has 11 residues. The DNA for the CDR3 is TGTGCCAGCAGTTCCGGACAGGGACAGTACTTC. Translating it yields CASSSGQGQYF.

The chain joins TRBV19 to TRBJ2-7; unclear D gene. Germline V gene lookup returns CDR1 LNHDA and CDR2 SQIVND (reference sequence). This CDR3 has 11 residues. Trimming cost V 5 bases and J 7 bases, with 9 bases left between them. The CDR3 sequence: CASSATGEQYF. DNA of the CDR3: TGTGCCAGTAGTGCGACTGGAGAGCAGTACTTC.

V usage is TRBV6-1 and J usage is TRBJ1-3; a weak D match, TRBD1 (5 bases). Germline loops: CDR1 MNHNS, CDR2 SASEGT. This CDR3 contains 18 residues. Trimming pared 0 bases from V and 4 bases from J, leaving 19 bases between. Here the CDR3 reads CASSEAGGLFKSGNTIYF. The CDR3 region has the DNA TGTGCCAGCAGTGAAGCGGGGGGACTCTTTAAGTCCGGAAACACCATATATTTT.

The rearrangement joins TRBV7-2 to TRBJ1-4; no firm D call. V was pared by 3 bases and J by 0 bases, with 8 bases between. This CDR3 has 15 amino acids. Germline CDR1 SGHTA, CDR2 FQGNSA. CDR3 region: CASSFQSATNEKLFF. CDR3 nucleotide sequence: TGTGCCAGCAGCTTTCAGTCAGCAACTAATGAAAAACTGTTTTTT.

V usage is TRBV3-1 (or the pseudogene TRBV3-2) and J usage is TRBJ2-5, with 12 bases that match TRBD2. V shed 1 base, J shed 4 bases, and the junction held 10 bases outside the gene matches. The CDR3 extends over 18 amino acids. The germline CDR1 and CDR2 sequences are LGHDT and YNNKEL (reference sequence). In DNA form, the CDR3 reads TGTGCCAGCAGCCAAGGTTTTCTAGCGGGGGGGGTCGGAGAGACCCAGTACTTC. Translating gives CASSQGFLAGGVGETQYF.

The sample holds a few counts of this clone. V gene TRBV12-5 combines with J gene TRBJ1-2; D perhaps matches TRBD1 (6 bases). Per germline, CDR1 LGHNT and CDR2 FRNRAP. V shed 6 bases and J shed 4 bases, with 9 bases lying between them. The CDR3 spans 12 residues. CDR3 sequence: CASGDSLYGYTF. CDR3 nucleotide sequence: TGTGCTAGTGGGGACAGTCTCTATGGCTACACCTTC.

The chain uses TRBV30 and TRBJ1-6; D possibly corresponds to TRBD1 (5 bases). From germline, CDR1 is GTSNPN and CDR2 SVGIG (reference sequence). There are 13 residues in the CDR3. Trimming took 2 bases from V and 10 from J, leaving 12 bases between them. CDR3 region: CAWSPQGVSPLHF. The CDR3 DNA sequence: TGTGCCTGGAGTCCCCAAGGGGTCTCACCCCTCCACTTT.

The rearrangement joins TRBV10-3 to TRBJ1-1, with D tentatively TRBD1 (5 bases). The CDR3 is 14 residues long. The V gene lost 0 bases and the J gene lost 4 bases, with 9 bases spanning the gap. In germline, CDR1 is ENHRY, CDR2 SYGVKD. For the CDR3, the DNA is TGTGCCATCAGTGAGTCGGAGGGGAGCACTGAAGCTTTCTTT. It translates to CAISESEGSTEAFF.

The CDR3 region has the DNA TGTGCCTGGTCGGTTGGATTTATACAGTCCAATGAGCAGTTCTTC. Protein sequence: CAWSVGFIQSNEQFF. The rearrangement uses TRBV30 and TRBJ2-1; the D is unclear. Germline values: CDR1 GTSNPN, CDR2 SVGIG (reference sequence). The CDR3 length is 15 residues. The germline V and J ends were trimmed by 5 bases and 6 bases, with 20 bases remaining between them.

V and J are TRBV7-4 and TRBJ1-6; perhaps TRBD1 as D (6 bases). CDR1 SGHVT and CDR2 SQSDAQ come from the germline V gene. The CDR3 consists of 15 residues. The V gene lost 5 bases and the J gene lost 5 bases, with 13 bases spanning the gap. Written as DNA, the CDR3 is TGTGCCAGCAGCCGAACAGGGTATGATAATTCACCCCTCCACTTT. It specifies CASSRTGYDNSPLHF.

This clone was detected a few times. The chain recombines TRBV12-3 or TRBV12-4 with TRBJ2-7; D is undetermined. Between the trimmed V and J ends, which lost 0 bases and 3 bases, there was a span of 6 bases. The length of the CDR3 is 13 residues. The CDR3 sequence is CASSLAQNYEQYF. DNA for the CDR3: TGTGCCAGCAGTTTAGCACAGAACTACGAGCAGTACTTC.